This TCR beta chain was identified during a study of cytomegalovirus exposure and HLA in healthy donors. Looking at the study overall: Early on, a data release was issued that held some 85 million unique TCRs from HLA-typed donors.

This clone was counted between two and nine times. Its antigen is unidentified. With 60 Vbeta and 13 Jbeta primers, the PCR was carried out. Profiling relied on immunoSEQ multiplex PCR, and the TCRdb table lists in-frame clones only, not all of them. This table holds over 45,000 clones, around 80% found once. Whole-study findings and limits: Earlier analysis yielded a pattern in which most TCR beta V segments were productive about 90% or about 30% of the time.

There are 15 residues in the CDR3. Germline V gene data show CDR1 as MNHEY and CDR2 as SVGAGI. Germline trimming cut 10 bases from V and 2 bases from J; bases unmatched to any gene: 11. This rearrangement joins TRBV6-5 to TRBJ2-3; 8 bases line up with TRBD1. Sequencing was performed on PBMCs. This receptor was taken from a boy aged 5-17 years in good health and CMV-seropositive. The CDR3 nucleotides are TGTGCCACTCAGGGGGCGAGCGGGTCCACAGATACGCAGTATTTT. The encoded protein is CATQGASGSTDTQYF.